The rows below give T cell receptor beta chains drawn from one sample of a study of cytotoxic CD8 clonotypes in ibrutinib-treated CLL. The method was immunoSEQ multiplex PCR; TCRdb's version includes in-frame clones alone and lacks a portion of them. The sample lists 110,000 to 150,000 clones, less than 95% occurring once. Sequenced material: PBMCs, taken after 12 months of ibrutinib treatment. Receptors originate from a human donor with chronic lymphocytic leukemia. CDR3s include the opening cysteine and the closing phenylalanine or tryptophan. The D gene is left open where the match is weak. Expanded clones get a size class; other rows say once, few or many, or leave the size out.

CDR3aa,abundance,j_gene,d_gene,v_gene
CASSPSGTKGTNTEAFF,-,TRBJ1-1,-,TRBV18
CASSSGYEKLFF,-,TRBJ1-4,-,TRBV7-9
CASGLGNQPQHF,-,TRBJ1-5,-,TRBV12-5
CAIMGTPGELFF,-,TRBJ2-2,-,TRBV10-3
CASNQFSGRRYYEQYF,-,TRBJ2-7,TRBD2,TRBV28
CASSVSVNTEAFF,-,TRBJ1-1,-,TRBV25-1
CASSNRTGWLGRDTEAFF,-,TRBJ1-1,-,TRBV21-1
CASRETDLYEQYF,-,TRBJ2-7,-,TRBV6-5
CASSGTSGRAEGQFF,-,TRBJ2-1,TRBD2,TRBV2
CSVEGLAGPIYNEQFF,-,TRBJ2-1,-,TRBV29-1
CASSHPAGAYEQYF,once,TRBJ2-7,TRBD2,TRBV14
CASSPSSYEQYF,-,TRBJ2-7,-,TRBV11-1
CASSQQGGLETQYF,-,TRBJ2-5,-,TRBV19
CASSHGWGSWAYGYTF,-,TRBJ1-2,-,TRBV14
CASSLVKQGGDLMNTEAFF,-,TRBJ1-1,TRBD1,TRBV11-2
CASSLGTGAEKLFF,-,TRBJ1-4,TRBD1,TRBV7-2
CASSFARGGDTQYF,-,TRBJ2-3,-,TRBV5-1
CASTPNKGQDPTF,-,TRBJ1-2,-,TRBV5-6
CASSLKGAGGQYF,-,TRBJ2-5,TRBD1,TRBV7-9
CASSTQRERGPETQYF,-,TRBJ2-5,TRBD2,TRBV5-1
CASSRGRYSNQPQHF,-,TRBJ1-5,-,TRBV5-8
CASSPGTGAYEQYF,-,TRBJ2-7,-,TRBV5-4
CASSPYLESEQYF,-,TRBJ2-7,-,TRBV14
CSDVGHRFGGETQYF,-,TRBJ2-5,-,TRBV29-1
CASSLAGQQPRELFF,-,TRBJ2-2,-,TRBV5-1
CASSTRTSGQETQYF,-,TRBJ2-5,TRBD2,TRBV27
CASSFAGNEQFF,-,TRBJ2-1,-,TRBV13
CASSLTLAGGEYNEQFF,-,TRBJ2-1,TRBD2,TRBV7-3
CASSFSGTYEQYF,once,TRBJ2-7,TRBD2,TRBV5-4
CASSFEQRETDEQFF,-,TRBJ2-1,TRBD2,TRBV5-1
CASSLGERATDTQYF,-,TRBJ2-3,-,TRBV7-9
CASSSRWGAQETQYF,once,TRBJ2-5,-,TRBV4-2
CASSFIGYTF,-,TRBJ1-2,-,TRBV28
CASSFPGYEQYF,-,TRBJ2-7,-,TRBV5-4
CASSAYGAYEQYF,-,TRBJ2-7,-,TRBV19
CASLSLAGQETQYF,-,TRBJ2-5,TRBD2,TRBV28
CASSASSANTGELFF,few,TRBJ2-2,-,TRBV9
CASSRGRDTEAFF,-,TRBJ1-1,-,TRBV7-6
CASSAAGTSVRETQYF,once,TRBJ2-5,TRBD2,TRBV7-2
CASSQDVGLEQYF,-,TRBJ2-7,-,TRBV4-1
CASSLSSGVQETQYF,-,TRBJ2-5,TRBD2,TRBV5-1
CASTSNNQPQHF,-,TRBJ1-5,-,TRBV7-3
CASSSTGLGSGEQYF,-,TRBJ2-7,-,TRBV5-1
CASSQDPGLAGGGEQYF,-,TRBJ2-7,TRBD2,TRBV4-3
CASRVGAPYNEQFF,-,TRBJ2-1,-,TRBV27
CASSIERGIGELFF,few,TRBJ2-2,-,TRBV19
CASSFDRGVYQPQHF,-,TRBJ1-5,TRBD1,TRBV28
CASKLLFATGAQHF,once,TRBJ1-5,-,TRBV21-1
CASNPTGLTEAFF,-,TRBJ1-1,-,TRBV19
CASSQGENPGNTIYF,few,TRBJ1-3,-,TRBV4-1
CASSRLAEQETQYF,-,TRBJ2-5,TRBD2,TRBV28
CAITQREDTDTQYF,once,TRBJ2-3,TRBD2,TRBV10-3
CASKDREETQYF,-,TRBJ2-5,TRBD1,TRBV28
CATYEGLGTEAFF,-,TRBJ1-1,-,TRBV5-1